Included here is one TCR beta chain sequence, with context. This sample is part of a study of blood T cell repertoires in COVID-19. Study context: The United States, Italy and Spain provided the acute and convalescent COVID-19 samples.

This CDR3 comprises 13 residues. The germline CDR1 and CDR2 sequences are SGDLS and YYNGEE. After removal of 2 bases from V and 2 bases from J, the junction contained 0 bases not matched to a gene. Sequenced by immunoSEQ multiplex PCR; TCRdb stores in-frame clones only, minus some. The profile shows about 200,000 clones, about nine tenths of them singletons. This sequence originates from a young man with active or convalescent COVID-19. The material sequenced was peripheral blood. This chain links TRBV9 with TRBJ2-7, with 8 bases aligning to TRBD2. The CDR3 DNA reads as TGTGCCAGCAGCGTGGGACTAGCCTACGAGCAGTACTTC. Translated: CASSVGLAYEQYF.